Listed below are T cell receptor beta chains from one sample, sequenced in a study of response to subunit inactivated influenza vaccine. Via MiXCR, TCRdb re-called the RT-PCR reads, giving one row per CDR3 protein. The sample has over 650,000 distinct CDR3 sequences, 18% seen once; the top ten hold roughly 10%. The material sequenced was PBMCs from blood, taken about 5 days after vaccination. The receptors derive from a man aged 45-65 years who received an inactivated influenza vaccine. Each CDR3 is given without its conserved first and last residue. Each record gives: J gene, V gene, CDR3 protein.

TRBJ1-2 TRBV6-5 ASSYSQESNYGYT
TRBJ2-7 TRBV15 ATRRSGVSYEQY
TRBJ2-7 TRBV25-1 ASSLAGGQGTYEQY
TRBJ1-4 TRBV7-9 ASREVGGTEKLF
TRBJ2-3 TRBV9 ASSVKTSGGAGTDTQY
TRBJ1-3 TRBV6-5 ASSYGGRVGGNTIY
TRBJ1-1 TRBV5-1 ASSTDRATEAF
TRBJ2-1 TRBV28 ASSLTGTTYNEQF
TRBJ2-3 TRBV20-1 SAGPVTGRTDTQY
TRBJ2-1 TRBV20-1 SARALRGRGGYNEQF
TRBJ2-7 TRBV7-2 ASRRDREQSYEQY
TRBJ1-2 TRBV10-3 AISGALRTSSYGYT
TRBJ2-5 TRBV7-9 ASSLFAAETQY
TRBJ1-6 TRBV7-2 ASSEDRISPLH
TRBJ2-2 TRBV10-3 AISEGGGTGELF